Listed here are 5 T cell receptor beta chains from one sample, sequenced in a study of CXCR3-negative and CXCR3-positive naive CD8 T cells. The study, taken as a whole, reports: Researchers report that CXCR3-positive naive cells carry more hydrophobic TRB CDR3s than CXCR3-negative naive cells.

The study made its TRB cDNA libraries by 5' RACE, adding UMI labels. No DNA is given; TCRdb re-called the 5' RACE reads and lists each CDR3 protein once. The listing records about 120,000 distinct CDR3 sequences. Their specific antigens are unknown. Material for sequencing was naive CXCR3+ CD8+ T cells from blood. This sample's subset: CD45RO-CCR7+CD27+CD95- naive CD8+ T cells expressing CXCR3 (TNR3+). These receptors all come from a human donor in good health. Some clones in this sample may be carry-over from other donors' samples.

This rearrangement joins TRBV5-1 to TRBJ2-7; the D call from TCRdb, TRBD2, cannot be confirmed without DNA. The CDR3 consists of 15 residues. CDR1 SGHRS and CDR2 YFSETQ come from the germline V gene. The CDR3 reads CASSLELAEAYEQYF.

The chain uses TRBV5-4 and TRBJ2-7; the TRBD2 assignment by TCRdb is unverifiable without DNA. CDR1 is SGHNT, CDR2 YYREEE, per germline (reference sequence). The CDR3 extends over 14 amino acids. The CDR3: CASSTGLAGHEQYF.

The CDR3 sequence is CASTIGATNTGELFF. The V gene is TRBV6-5, the J gene TRBJ2-2; TCRdb indicates TRBD1, and absent DNA this call remains unverified. The CDR3 runs to 15 residues. From germline, CDR1 is MNHEY and CDR2 SVGAGI.

This chain links TRBV29-1 with TRBJ1-1. This CDR3 contains 12 residues. Germline-derived CDR1 and CDR2 are SQVTM and ANQGSEA. The chain's CDR3 is CSAEGLGTEAFF.

The rearrangement joins TRBV2 to TRBJ1-5; the TRBD1 assignment by TCRdb is unverifiable without DNA. CDR1 SNHLY and CDR2 FYNNEI come from the germline V gene. The CDR3 runs 16 residues. The CDR3 protein is CASSPPRQGSNQPQHF.